This T cell receptor (beta chain) was captured in a study of naive and memory T cell subsets. Study-wide findings and caveats: This RNA-based method may be sensitive to activation-related transcript changes.

Germline V gene sequence: CDR1 MNHEY, CDR2 SVGEGT. There are 14 residues in the CDR3. The V and J ends lost 6 bases and 4 bases respectively, with 14 bases between them. This clonotype is classed as medium-sized. The antigen is undetermined. Whole blood, approximately 2.3 ml, came from adult healthy volunteers. An oligonucleotide containing a UMI was ligated to the 3' end of TCR cDNA. For blood and skin samples, reverse transcription used TCR alpha and beta constant primers. TCRdb itself ran the 5' RACE reads through MiXCR, one entry per CDR3 protein. Here the sample spans tens of thousands of distinct CDR3 sequences, under 25% being singletons.

The receptor's source is a female donor in good health. This chain uses TRBV6-2 or TRBV6-3 with TRBJ2-3; D is possibly TRBD2 (6 bases). The DNA of the CDR3 is TGTGCCAGCAGCCCGCCGGGAGAAGCAGATACGCAGTATTTT. Translating gives CASSPPGEADTQYF.